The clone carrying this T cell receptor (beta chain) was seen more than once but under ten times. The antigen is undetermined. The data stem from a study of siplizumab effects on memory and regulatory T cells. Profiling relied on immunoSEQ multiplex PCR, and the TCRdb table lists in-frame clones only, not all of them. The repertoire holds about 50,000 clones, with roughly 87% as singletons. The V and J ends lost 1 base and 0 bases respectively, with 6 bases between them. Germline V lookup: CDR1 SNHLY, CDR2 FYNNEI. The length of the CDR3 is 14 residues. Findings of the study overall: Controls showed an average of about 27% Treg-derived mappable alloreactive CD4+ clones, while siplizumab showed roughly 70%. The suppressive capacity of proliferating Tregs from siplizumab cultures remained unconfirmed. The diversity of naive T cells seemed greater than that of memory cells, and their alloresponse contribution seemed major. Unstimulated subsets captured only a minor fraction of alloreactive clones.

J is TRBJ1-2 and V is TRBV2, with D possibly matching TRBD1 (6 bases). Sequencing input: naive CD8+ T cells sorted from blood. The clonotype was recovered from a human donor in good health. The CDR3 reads CASSEEGANYGYTF. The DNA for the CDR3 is TGTGCCAGCAGTGAAGAGGGGGCTAACTATGGCTACACCTTC.